The rows below give T cell receptor beta chains drawn from one sample of a study of cytomegalovirus exposure and HLA in healthy donors. Libraries were prepared by immunoSEQ multiplex PCR; TCRdb keeps only in-frame clonotypes and omits some of them. Of 90,000 to 140,000 clones in the sample, around 80% were seen once. Input material: PBMCs. All receptors derive from a man aged 40-49 years in good health and CMV-seropositive. Each CDR3 is given with its conserved first and last residue. D genes are given only for firm matches. Part of the rows lack a size; the others show once, few, many or a class for expanded clones.

D gene: .
clone size: .
J gene: TRBJ1-2
V gene: TRBV18
CDR3 DNA: TGTGCCAGCTCACCAAGCTCGTTACTCGATGGCTACACCTTC
CDR3 protein: CASSPSSLLDGYTF

D gene: .
clone size: .
J gene: TRBJ1-2
V gene: TRBV7-8
CDR3 DNA: TGTGCCAGCAGCTTAGCGGGTGCGGGGCAGAACTATGGCTACACCTTC
CDR3 protein: CASSLAGAGQNYGYTF

D gene: TRBD1
clone size: .
J gene: TRBJ1-2
V gene: TRBV28
CDR3 DNA: TGTGCCAGCAGTTGGGGACAGGGGGTAGGTGGCTACACCTTC
CDR3 protein: CASSWGQGVGGYTF

D gene: TRBD1
clone size: .
J gene: TRBJ1-2
V gene: TRBV2
CDR3 DNA: TGTGCCAGCAGAGGACAGGCTAACTATGGCTACACCTTC
CDR3 protein: CASRGQANYGYTF

D gene: TRBD2
clone size: .
J gene: TRBJ2-1
V gene: TRBV7-9
CDR3 DNA: TGTGCCAGCAGCTTAAACGGGTTACTAGCGGGAGGAAGCAATGAGCAGTTCTTC
CDR3 protein: CASSLNGLLAGGSNEQFF

D gene: .
clone size: .
J gene: TRBJ2-1
V gene: TRBV7-2
CDR3 DNA: TGTGCCAGCAGCTACCAGGGGTGGGGCTCCTACAATGAGCAGTTCTTC
CDR3 protein: CASSYQGWGSYNEQFF

D gene: .
clone size: .
J gene: TRBJ1-3
V gene: TRBV4-3
CDR3 DNA: TGCGCCAGCAGCCAATTTTCAGTCTCTGGAAACACCATATATTTT
CDR3 protein: CASSQFSVSGNTIYF

D gene: .
clone size: .
J gene: TRBJ2-3
V gene: TRBV10-2
CDR3 DNA: TGCGCCAGCAGTGAATCAGGGGTTGGGAATACGCAGTATTTT
CDR3 protein: CASSESGVGNTQYF

D gene: .
clone size: once
J gene: TRBJ2-1
V gene: TRBV4-3
CDR3 DNA: TGCGCCAGCAGCCAACAAAGGGGTTGGCAGTTCTTC
CDR3 protein: CASSQQRGWQFF

D gene: .
clone size: .
J gene: TRBJ2-3
V gene: TRBV5-5
CDR3 DNA: TGTGCCAGCACCCGAGGGCACTCCTCTAGCACAGATACGCAGTATTTT
CDR3 protein: CASTRGHSSSTDTQYF

D gene: .
clone size: .
J gene: TRBJ2-6
V gene: TRBV7-3
CDR3 DNA: TGTGCCAGCAGCCCAACAACTGGGGCCAACGGCCTGACTTTC
CDR3 protein: CASSPTTGANGLTF

D gene: TRBD1
clone size: .
J gene: TRBJ1-2
V gene: TRBV6-5
CDR3 DNA: TGTGCCAGCAGTTACGTACAGGGGTACTATGGCTACACCTTC
CDR3 protein: CASSYVQGYYGYTF

D gene: .
clone size: once
J gene: TRBJ2-7
V gene: TRBV15
CDR3 DNA: TGTGCCACCAGCAACACCAGAGGGGGAAGCTCCTACGAGCAGTACTTC
CDR3 protein: CATSNTRGGSSYEQYF

D gene: .
clone size: .
J gene: TRBJ1-5
V gene: TRBV19
CDR3 DNA: TGTGCCAGTAGTAAAGGGCAGGGAGGCGATCAGCCCCAGCATTTT
CDR3 protein: CASSKGQGGDQPQHF

D gene: .
clone size: .
J gene: TRBJ2-7
V gene: TRBV4-3
CDR3 DNA: TGCGCCAGCAGCCAAGATCGGGGTGCGCCCTACGAGCAGTACTTC
CDR3 protein: CASSQDRGAPYEQYF

D gene: TRBD2
clone size: .
J gene: TRBJ2-7
V gene: TRBV5-6
CDR3 DNA: TGTGCCAGCAGCAATGGTGGGGGGGAGGGTCCCTACGAGCAGTACTTC
CDR3 protein: CASSNGGGEGPYEQYF

D gene: .
clone size: .
J gene: TRBJ2-7
V gene: TRBV11-2
CDR3 DNA: TGTGCCAGCAGCTTAGAACAGGGCAGCTCCTACGAGCAGTACTTC
CDR3 protein: CASSLEQGSSYEQYF

D gene: TRBD1
clone size: .
J gene: TRBJ2-7
V gene: TRBV5-1
CDR3 DNA: TGCGCCAGCAGCTTGGTGGCAGGGGGCGTGGGGCTCTACGAGCAGTACTTC
CDR3 protein: CASSLVAGGVGLYEQYF

D gene: .
clone size: .
J gene: TRBJ2-3
V gene: TRBV5-6
CDR3 DNA: TGTGCCAGCAGGGACTACGGTGGCACAGATACGCAGTATTTT
CDR3 protein: CASRDYGGTDTQYF

D gene: .
clone size: .
J gene: TRBJ2-4
V gene: TRBV2
CDR3 DNA: TGTGCCAGCAGAAGGGACATCGCCCGGATAAACATTCAGTACTTC
CDR3 protein: CASRRDIARINIQYF

D gene: .
clone size: few
J gene: TRBJ2-7
V gene: TRBV19
CDR3 DNA: TGTGCCAGTAGTATTAGGGCAGGGGGGACCTACGAGCAGTACTTC
CDR3 protein: CASSIRAGGTYEQYF

D gene: TRBD1
clone size: .
J gene: TRBJ2-2
V gene: TRBV4-1
CDR3 DNA: TGCGCCAGCAGCCAAGGAGGACAGGGGATCGGGGAGCTGTTTTTT
CDR3 protein: CASSQGGQGIGELFF

D gene: .
clone size: .
J gene: TRBJ2-1
V gene: TRBV11-1
CDR3 DNA: TGTGCCAGCACCCTAAGGGGGAATGAGCAGTTCTTC
CDR3 protein: CASTLRGNEQFF

D gene: TRBD1
clone size: .
J gene: TRBJ2-7
V gene: TRBV6-6
CDR3 DNA: TGTGCCAGCAGAGAGACAGGGGCCGAGCAGTACTTC
CDR3 protein: CASRETGAEQYF

D gene: .
clone size: few
J gene: TRBJ1-2
V gene: TRBV6-5
CDR3 DNA: TGTGCCAGCAGTTACGGGCAGAGCAGTGGCTACACCTTC
CDR3 protein: CASSYGQSSGYTF

D gene: .
clone size: .
J gene: TRBJ1-1
V gene: TRBV18
CDR3 DNA: TGTGCCAGCTCACCGGACGGGAGGGGCACTGAAGCTTTCTTT
CDR3 protein: CASSPDGRGTEAFF

D gene: .
clone size: .
J gene: TRBJ1-6
V gene: TRBV28
CDR3 DNA: TGTGCCAGCAGTGTTGAGAGCTCCTATAATTCACCCCTCCACTTT
CDR3 protein: CASSVESSYNSPLHF

D gene: TRBD2
clone size: .
J gene: TRBJ2-1
V gene: TRBV29-1
CDR3 DNA: TGCAGCGTTTCGGGGGGTCGAAATGAGCAGTTCTTC
CDR3 protein: CSVSGGRNEQFF

D gene: .
clone size: .
J gene: TRBJ1-3
V gene: TRBV5-6
CDR3 DNA: TGTGCCAGCAGCTTGGATCCGCGGGGGGGAAACACCATATATTTT
CDR3 protein: CASSLDPRGGNTIYF

D gene: .
clone size: .
J gene: TRBJ2-1
V gene: TRBV21-1
CDR3 DNA: TGTGCCAGCAGCAAATCCGGGACTAGCGGCCGCTCCTACAATGAGCAGTTCTTC
CDR3 protein: CASSKSGTSGRSYNEQFF

D gene: .
clone size: .
J gene: TRBJ1-1
V gene: TRBV10-3
CDR3 DNA: TGTGCCATCAGTGAACCCACAGGGTACACTGAAGCTTTCTTT
CDR3 protein: CAISEPTGYTEAFF

D gene: TRBD1
clone size: .
J gene: TRBJ1-2
V gene: TRBV30
CDR3 DNA: TGTGCCTGGAGTGTATCGGGAGGGGGCGCAGTAAGTTATGGCTACACCTTC
CDR3 protein: CAWSVSGGGAVSYGYTF

D gene: TRBD2
clone size: .
J gene: TRBJ2-5
V gene: TRBV5-4
CDR3 DNA: TGTGCCAGCAGCTTGGGACTCCGGACTAGCGGGGTGGAAGAGACCCAGTACTTC
CDR3 protein: CASSLGLRTSGVEETQYF

D gene: TRBD1
clone size: .
J gene: TRBJ1-2
V gene: TRBV6-6
CDR3 DNA: TGTGCCAGCAGTTACTCGCAGGGGGGTAGCTATGGCTACACCTTC
CDR3 protein: CASSYSQGGSYGYTF

D gene: TRBD1
clone size: .
J gene: TRBJ1-1
V gene: TRBV28
CDR3 DNA: TGTGCCAGCAGTCGCCCCGGGACAGGACACACTGAAGCTTTCTTT
CDR3 protein: CASSRPGTGHTEAFF

D gene: TRBD2
clone size: once
J gene: TRBJ2-2
V gene: TRBV13
CDR3 DNA: TGTGCCAGCAGCTTAGGTTTAGCGGGAGTGACGAACACCGGGGAGCTGTTTTTT
CDR3 protein: CASSLGLAGVTNTGELFF

D gene: .
clone size: .
J gene: TRBJ1-5
V gene: TRBV28
CDR3 DNA: TGTGCCAGCAGTCAGCCAGGGGTGAGCAATCAGCCCCAGCATTTT
CDR3 protein: CASSQPGVSNQPQHF

D gene: .
clone size: .
J gene: TRBJ1-1
V gene: TRBV6-5
CDR3 DNA: TGTGCCAGCAGGAACGATCAGGGCACTGAAGCTTTCTTT
CDR3 protein: CASRNDQGTEAFF

D gene: .
clone size: .
J gene: TRBJ2-6
V gene: TRBV29-1
CDR3 DNA: TGCAGCGCAGACTCTGGGGCCAACGTCCTGACTTTC
CDR3 protein: CSADSGANVLTF

D gene: TRBD1
clone size: .
J gene: TRBJ1-5
V gene: TRBV5-5
CDR3 DNA: TGTGCCAGCGGAACCGGGACAGACAATCAGCCCCAGCATTTT
CDR3 protein: CASGTGTDNQPQHF

D gene: .
clone size: once
J gene: TRBJ1-1
V gene: TRBV4-1
CDR3 DNA: TGCGCCAGCAGAGGAGGGACTGAAGCTTTCTTT
CDR3 protein: CASRGGTEAFF

D gene: TRBD1
clone size: .
J gene: TRBJ2-7
V gene: TRBV5-5
CDR3 DNA: TGTGCCAGCAGCCCTCATTTTGACAGGGTTTATGAGCAGTACTTC
CDR3 protein: CASSPHFDRVYEQYF

D gene: TRBD2
clone size: .
J gene: TRBJ2-7
V gene: TRBV7-9
CDR3 DNA: TGTGCCAGCAGCCCCTGGGGAGCGGGAGAGGGCTACGAGCAGTACTTC
CDR3 protein: CASSPWGAGEGYEQYF

D gene: .
clone size: .
J gene: TRBJ2-5
V gene: TRBV14
CDR3 DNA: TGTGCCAGCAGCCGCGAGGGTAGGGAGACCCAGTACTTC
CDR3 protein: CASSREGRETQYF

D gene: .
clone size: once
J gene: TRBJ1-2
V gene: TRBV27
CDR3 DNA: TGTGCCAGCACGTTCCGGAAAGTTGCAGGGGACTATGGCTACACCTTC
CDR3 protein: CASTFRKVAGDYGYTF

D gene: .
clone size: .
J gene: TRBJ2-7
V gene: TRBV5-4
CDR3 DNA: TGTGCCAGCAGCGTCCAGGGAAACTACGAGCAGTACTTC
CDR3 protein: CASSVQGNYEQYF

D gene: TRBD2
clone size: once
J gene: TRBJ2-5
V gene: TRBV9
CDR3 DNA: TGTGCCAGCAGCGTAGCTAGCGGGGGGGCCGGTCAAGAGACCCAGTACTTC
CDR3 protein: CASSVASGGAGQETQYF

D gene: TRBD1
clone size: .
J gene: TRBJ2-3
V gene: TRBV27
CDR3 DNA: TGTGCCAGCAGTTTCTTCAGAGTTCCGGGGGATACAGGGGGCATAAGCACAGATACGCAGTATTTT
CDR3 protein: CASSFFRVPGDTGGISTDTQYF

D gene: .
clone size: .
J gene: TRBJ1-5
V gene: TRBV6-6
CDR3 DNA: TGTGCCAGCAGCGTCGGAGCAAACCAGCCCCAGCATTTT
CDR3 protein: CASSVGANQPQHF

D gene: TRBD2
clone size: .
J gene: TRBJ2-5
V gene: TRBV5-4
CDR3 DNA: TGTGCCAGCAGCTGGGGTCGAGGACTAGCGGGTTTGGAGACCCAGTACTTC
CDR3 protein: CASSWGRGLAGLETQYF

D gene: .
clone size: few
J gene: TRBJ2-1
V gene: TRBV6-5
CDR3 DNA: TGTGCCAGCAGACACCGGGAGTGGAGTGAGCAGTTCTTC
CDR3 protein: CASRHREWSEQFF